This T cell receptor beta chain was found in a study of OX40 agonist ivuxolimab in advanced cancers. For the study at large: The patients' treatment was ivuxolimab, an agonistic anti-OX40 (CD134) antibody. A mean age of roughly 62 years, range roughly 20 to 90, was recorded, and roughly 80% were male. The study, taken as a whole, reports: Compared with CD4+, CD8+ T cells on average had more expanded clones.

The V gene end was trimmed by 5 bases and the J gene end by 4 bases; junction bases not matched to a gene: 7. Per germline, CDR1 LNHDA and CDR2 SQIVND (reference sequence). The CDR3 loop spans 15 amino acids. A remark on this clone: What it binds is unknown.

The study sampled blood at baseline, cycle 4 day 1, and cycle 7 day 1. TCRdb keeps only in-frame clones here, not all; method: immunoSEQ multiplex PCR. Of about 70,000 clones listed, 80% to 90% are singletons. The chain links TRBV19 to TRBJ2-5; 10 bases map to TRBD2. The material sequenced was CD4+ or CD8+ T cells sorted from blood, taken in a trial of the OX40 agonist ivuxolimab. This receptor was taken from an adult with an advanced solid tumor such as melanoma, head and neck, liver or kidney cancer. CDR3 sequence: CASSGSGGTLETQYF. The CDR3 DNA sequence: TGTGCCAGTAGTGGTAGCGGGGGGACTCTAGAGACCCAGTACTTC.